In its sample, the clone carrying this TCR beta chain was seen many times. This specimen belongs to a study of T cells in Graves' hyperthyroidism and ophthalmopathy. There are 13 residues in the CDR3. The V segment lost 7 bases and the J segment 5 bases; nucleotides outside the gene matches: 7. Germline CDR1 and CDR2: SNHLY and FYNNEI. The investigators amplified TCR beta CDR3 regions from RNA transcripts. Researchers ran a first-round RT-PCR on the TCR CDR3 using the HTBI primer set. MiXCR, applied by TCRdb to the multiplex PCR reads, yields one record per CDR3 protein. The table lists approximately 330,000 distinct CDR3 sequences, about 20% of them singletons, with approximately 49% in the top ten. Stable Graves' hyperthyroidism denoted no ophthalmopathy progression over 18 months.

The V gene is TRBV2, the J gene TRBJ2-5, with TRBD1 identical over 7 bases. This receptor was taken from a woman aged 45-60 years with Graves' hyperthyroidism. Sequenced sample: blood. The CDR3 nucleotides are TGTGCCAGCACGCGACAGGGTGGGGAGACCCAGTACTTC. This translates into CASTRQGGETQYF.